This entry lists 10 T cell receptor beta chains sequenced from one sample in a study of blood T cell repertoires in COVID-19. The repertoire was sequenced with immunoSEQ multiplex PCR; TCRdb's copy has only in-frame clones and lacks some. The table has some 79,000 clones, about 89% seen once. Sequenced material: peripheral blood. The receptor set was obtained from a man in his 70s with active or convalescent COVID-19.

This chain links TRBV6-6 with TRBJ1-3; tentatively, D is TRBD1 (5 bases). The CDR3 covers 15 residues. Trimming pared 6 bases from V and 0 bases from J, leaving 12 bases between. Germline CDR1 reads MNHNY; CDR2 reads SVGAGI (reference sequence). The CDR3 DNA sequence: TGTGCCAGCAGAGACAGCTTAGACTCTGGAAACACCATATATTTT. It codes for CASRDSLDSGNTIYF.

CDR3 coding DNA: TGTGCCAGCAGCTTAACCCGGAGCGACTATGGCTACACCTTC. Its translation: CASSLTRSDYGYTF. This chain links TRBV7-3 with TRBJ1-2; no firm D call. V lost 0 bases, J lost 3 bases, and 8 bases lay in between. Germline CDR1 reads SGHTA; CDR2 reads FQGTGA. The CDR3 is 14 residues long.

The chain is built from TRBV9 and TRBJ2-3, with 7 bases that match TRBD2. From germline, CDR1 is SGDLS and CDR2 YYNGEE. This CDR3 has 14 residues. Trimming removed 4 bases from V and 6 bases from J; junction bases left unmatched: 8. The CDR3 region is CASSFVAGTDTQYF. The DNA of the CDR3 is TGTGCCAGCAGCTTCGTAGCGGGTACTGATACGCAGTATTTT.

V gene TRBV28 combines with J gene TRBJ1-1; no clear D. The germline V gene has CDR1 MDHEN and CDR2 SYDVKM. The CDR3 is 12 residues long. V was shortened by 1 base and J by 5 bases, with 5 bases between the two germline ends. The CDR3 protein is CASSLSLTEAFF. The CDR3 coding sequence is TGTGCCAGCAGTTTATCCCTGACTGAAGCTTTCTTT.

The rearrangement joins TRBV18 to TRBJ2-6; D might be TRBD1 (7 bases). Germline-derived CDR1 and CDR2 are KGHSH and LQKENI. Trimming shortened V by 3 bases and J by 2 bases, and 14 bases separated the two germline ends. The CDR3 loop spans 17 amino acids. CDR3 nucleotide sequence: TGTGCCAGCTCACCTTTGCAGGGGGGAGCTGGGGCCAACGTCCTGACTTTC. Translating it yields CASSPLQGGAGANVLTF.

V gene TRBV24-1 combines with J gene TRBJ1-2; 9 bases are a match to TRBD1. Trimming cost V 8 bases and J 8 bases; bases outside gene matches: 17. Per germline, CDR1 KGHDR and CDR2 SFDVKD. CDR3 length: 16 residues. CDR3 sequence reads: CATILDRGPYHDGYTF. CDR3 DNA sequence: TGTGCCACCATCCTGGACAGGGGCCCCTATCATGACGGCTACACCTTC.

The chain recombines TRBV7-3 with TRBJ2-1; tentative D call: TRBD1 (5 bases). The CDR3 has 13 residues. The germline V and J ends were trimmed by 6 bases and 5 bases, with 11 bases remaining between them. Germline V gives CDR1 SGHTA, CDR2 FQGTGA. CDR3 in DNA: TGTGCCAGCAGTGGACGGACAAACAATGAGCAGTTCTTC. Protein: CASSGRTNNEQFF. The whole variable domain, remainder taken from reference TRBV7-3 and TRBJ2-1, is GAGVSQTPSNKVTEKGKYVELRCDPISGHTALYWYRQSLGQGPEFLIYFQGTGAADDSGLPNDRFFAVRPEGSVSTLKIQRTERGDSAVYLCASSGRTNNEQFFGPGTRLTVL.

This CDR3 reads CASLGGSTGELFF. The CDR3 DNA sequence: TGTGCCAGCCTGGGCGGGAGCACCGGGGAGCTGTTTTTT. This chain links TRBV19 with TRBJ2-2; 7 bases match TRBD2. Germline CDR1 LNHDA, CDR2 SQIVND (reference sequence). V shed 9 bases and J 4 bases; nucleotides not matched to a gene: 5. The CDR3 is 13 amino acids.

CDR3 nucleotides: TGTGCCAGCAGTCGAGCAGGGGGAATTAACTATGGCTACACCTTC. The encoded protein is CASSRAGGINYGYTF. The chain uses TRBV28 and TRBJ1-2; TRBD1 aligns across 7 bases. The CDR3 spans 15 residues. Germline V gives CDR1 MDHEN, CDR2 SYDVKM. J was trimmed by 1 base and V by 5 bases; bases with no gene match: 7.

The CDR3 region has the DNA TGCGCCAGCAGCCAATTTGTCCCGGGGGGGGCCGGGCCGTTCCGTACTGAAGCTTTCTTT. Its translation is CASSQFVPGGAGPFRTEAFF. J is TRBJ1-1 and V is TRBV4-3; possibly TRBD1 for D (6 bases). The ends were cut back, 2 bases at V and 5 bases at J, with 30 bases in the middle. The germline CDR1 and CDR2 sequences are LGHNA and YSLEER. There are 20 residues in the CDR3.